This T cell receptor (beta chain) was sequenced for a study of T cells after yellow fever vaccination. Germline V gene data show CDR1 as SEHNR and CDR2 as FQNEAQ (reference sequence). This CDR3 is built from 16 residues. The J segment lost 5 bases and the V segment lost 3 bases, leaving 12 bases of the junction unmatched. Study-wide points: A weaker secondary response peaked on day 5, the primary on day 15. Subsequent booster samples again held most clones from primary vaccination (96% CD4, roughly 91% CD8).

UMIs and a universal primer site were added when TCR cDNA was made by 5'RACE template switching. TCRdb itself ran the 5' RACE reads through MiXCR, one entry per CDR3 protein. Among about 340,000 distinct CDR3 sequences listed, 8.5% to 9% were seen once. Points on this clonotype: Its specificity is unknown.

This clonotype was obtained from a man between 18 and 35 years old who received the YFV17D yellow fever vaccine. The chain uses TRBV7-9 and TRBJ2-5; the match to TRBD2 covers 7 bases. The source material was PBMCs, sampled on the day of the first yellow fever vaccination. Here the CDR3 DNA reads TGTGCCAGCAGCTTCACCCCCACACTAGCGTCGGAGACCCAGTACTTC. It codes for CASSFTPTLASETQYF.